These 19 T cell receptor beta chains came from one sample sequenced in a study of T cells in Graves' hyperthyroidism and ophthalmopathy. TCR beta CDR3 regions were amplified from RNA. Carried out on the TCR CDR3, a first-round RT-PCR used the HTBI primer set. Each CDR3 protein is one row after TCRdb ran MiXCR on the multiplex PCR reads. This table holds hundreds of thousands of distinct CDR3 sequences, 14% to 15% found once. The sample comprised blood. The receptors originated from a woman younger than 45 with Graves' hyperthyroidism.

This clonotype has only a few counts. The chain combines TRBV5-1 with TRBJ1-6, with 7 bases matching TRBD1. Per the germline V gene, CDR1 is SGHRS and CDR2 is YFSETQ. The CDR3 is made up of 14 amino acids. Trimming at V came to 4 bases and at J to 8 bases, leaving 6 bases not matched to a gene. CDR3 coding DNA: TGCGCCAGCAGCCCGACAGGGTTGGATTCACCCCTCCACTTT. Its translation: CASSPTGLDSPLHF. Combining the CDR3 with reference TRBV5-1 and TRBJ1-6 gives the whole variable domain KAGVTQTPRYLIKTRGQQVTLSCSPISGHRSVSWYQQTPGQGLQFLFEYFSETQRNKGNFPGRFSGRQFSNSRSEMNVSTLELGDSALYLCASSPTGLDSPLHFGNGTRLTVT.

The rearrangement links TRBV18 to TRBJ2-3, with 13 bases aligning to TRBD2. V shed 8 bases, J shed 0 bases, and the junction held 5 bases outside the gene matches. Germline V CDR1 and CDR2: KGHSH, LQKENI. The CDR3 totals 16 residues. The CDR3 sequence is CASRPGLAGSTDTQYF. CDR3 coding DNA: TGTGCCAGCCGACCGGGACTAGCGGGAAGCACAGATACGCAGTATTTT.

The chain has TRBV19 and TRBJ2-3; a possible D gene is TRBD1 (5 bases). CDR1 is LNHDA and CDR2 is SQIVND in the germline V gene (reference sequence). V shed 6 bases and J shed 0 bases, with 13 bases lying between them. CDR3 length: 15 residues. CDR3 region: CASSLQGISTDTQYF. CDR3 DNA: TGTGCCAGTAGCCTGCAGGGAATTAGCACAGATACGCAGTATTTT.

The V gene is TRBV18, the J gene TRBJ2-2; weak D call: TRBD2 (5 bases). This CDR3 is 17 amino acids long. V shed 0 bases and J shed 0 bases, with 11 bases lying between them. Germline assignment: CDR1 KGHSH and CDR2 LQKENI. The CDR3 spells CASSPPWVGANTGELFF. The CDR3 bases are TGTGCCAGCTCACCACCTTGGGTGGGAGCGAACACCGGGGAGCTGTTTTTT. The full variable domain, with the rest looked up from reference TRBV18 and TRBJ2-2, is NAGVMQNPRHLVRRRGQEARLRCSPMKGHSHVYWYRQLPEEGLKFMVYLQKENIIDESGMPKERFSAEFPKEGPSILRIQQVVRGDSAAYFCASSPPWVGANTGELFFGEGSRLTVL.

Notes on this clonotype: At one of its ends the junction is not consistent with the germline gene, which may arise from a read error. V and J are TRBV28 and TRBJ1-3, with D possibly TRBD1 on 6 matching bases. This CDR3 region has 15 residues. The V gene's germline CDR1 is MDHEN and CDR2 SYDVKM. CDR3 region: CASSSQGLGGNTTYF. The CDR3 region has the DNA TGTGCCAGCAGTTCGCAGGGGTTAGGTGGAAACACCACATATTTT.

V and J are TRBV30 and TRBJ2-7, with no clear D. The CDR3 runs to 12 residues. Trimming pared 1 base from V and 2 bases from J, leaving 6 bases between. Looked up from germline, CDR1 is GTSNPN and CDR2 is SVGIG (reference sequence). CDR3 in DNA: TGTGCCTGGAGTGAAGGGCCCTACGAGCAGTACTTC. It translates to CAWSEGPYEQYF.

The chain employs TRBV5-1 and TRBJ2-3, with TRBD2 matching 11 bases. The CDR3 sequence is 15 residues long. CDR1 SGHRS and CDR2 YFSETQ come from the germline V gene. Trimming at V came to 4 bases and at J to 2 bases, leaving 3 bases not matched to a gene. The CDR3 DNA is TGCGCCAGCAGCCCTAGCGGGAGGTTCACAGATACGCAGTATTTT. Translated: CASSPSGRFTDTQYF. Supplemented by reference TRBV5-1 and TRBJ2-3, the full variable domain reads KAGVTQTPRYLIKTRGQQVTLSCSPISGHRSVSWYQQTPGQGLQFLFEYFSETQRNKGNFPGRFSGRQFSNSRSEMNVSTLELGDSALYLCASSPSGRFTDTQYFGPGTRLTVL.

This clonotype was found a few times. CDR3 residues: CASSPMAGPNEQFF. The CDR3 DNA reads as TGTGCCAGCAGCCCCATGGCAGGTCCCAATGAGCAGTTCTTC. J is TRBJ2-1 and V is TRBV6-1; D remains unclear. V was cut by 6 bases and J by 6 bases, with 15 bases left in between. CDR3 length: 14 amino acids. Germline lookup yields CDR1 MNHNS and CDR2 SASEGT.

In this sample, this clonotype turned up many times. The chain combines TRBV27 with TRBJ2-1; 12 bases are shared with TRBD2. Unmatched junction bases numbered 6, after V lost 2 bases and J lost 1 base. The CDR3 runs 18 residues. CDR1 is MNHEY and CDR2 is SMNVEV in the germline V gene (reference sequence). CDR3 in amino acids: CASSLLAGGAGSYNEQFF. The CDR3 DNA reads TGTGCCAGCAGTTTACTAGCGGGAGGGGCAGGTTCCTACAATGAGCAGTTCTTC.

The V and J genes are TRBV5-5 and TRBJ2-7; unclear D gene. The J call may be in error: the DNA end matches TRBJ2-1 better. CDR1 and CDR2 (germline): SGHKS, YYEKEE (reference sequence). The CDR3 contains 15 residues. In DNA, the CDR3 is TGTGCCAGCAGCTTGGGCGCTGGCAGCTCCTACGAGCAGTTCTTC. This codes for CASSLGAGSSYEQFF.

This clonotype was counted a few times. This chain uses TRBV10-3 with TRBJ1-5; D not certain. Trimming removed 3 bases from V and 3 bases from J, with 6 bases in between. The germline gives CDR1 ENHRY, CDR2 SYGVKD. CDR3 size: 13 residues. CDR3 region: CAISEGLNQPQHF. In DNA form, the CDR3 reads TGTGCCATCAGTGAAGGGCTCAATCAGCCCCAGCATTTT.

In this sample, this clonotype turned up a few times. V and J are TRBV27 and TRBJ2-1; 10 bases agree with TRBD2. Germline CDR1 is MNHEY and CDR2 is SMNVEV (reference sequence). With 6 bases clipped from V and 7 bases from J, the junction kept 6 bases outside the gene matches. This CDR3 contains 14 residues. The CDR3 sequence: CASSVLAGVNEQFF. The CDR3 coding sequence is TGTGCCAGCAGCGTCCTAGCGGGAGTTAATGAGCAGTTCTTC.

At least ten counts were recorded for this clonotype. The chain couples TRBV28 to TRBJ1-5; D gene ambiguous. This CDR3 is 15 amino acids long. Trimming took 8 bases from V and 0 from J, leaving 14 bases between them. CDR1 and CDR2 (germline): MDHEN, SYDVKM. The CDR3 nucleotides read TGTGCCAGCTGCCCTTCATGGGGTAGCAATCAGCCCCAGCATTTT. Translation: CASCPSWGSNQPQHF.

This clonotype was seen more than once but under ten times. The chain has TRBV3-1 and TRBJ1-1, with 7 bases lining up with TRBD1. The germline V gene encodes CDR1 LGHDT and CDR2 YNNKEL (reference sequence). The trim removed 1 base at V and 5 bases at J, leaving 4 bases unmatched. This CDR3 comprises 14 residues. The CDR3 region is CASSQVSGGTEAFF. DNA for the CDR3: TGTGCCAGCAGCCAAGTTTCAGGGGGAACTGAAGCTTTCTTT.

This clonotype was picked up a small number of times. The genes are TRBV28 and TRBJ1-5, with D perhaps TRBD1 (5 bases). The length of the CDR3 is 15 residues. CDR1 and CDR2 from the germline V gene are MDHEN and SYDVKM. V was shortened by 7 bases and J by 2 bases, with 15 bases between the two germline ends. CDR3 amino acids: CASTRRGAGNQPQHF. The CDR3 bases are TGTGCCAGCACTAGGCGAGGGGCAGGCAATCAGCCCCAGCATTTT.

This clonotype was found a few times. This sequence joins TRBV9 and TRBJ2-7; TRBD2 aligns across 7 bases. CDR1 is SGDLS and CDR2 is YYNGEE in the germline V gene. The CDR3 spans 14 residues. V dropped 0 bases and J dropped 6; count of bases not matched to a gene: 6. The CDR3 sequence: CASSVDAGVIEQYF. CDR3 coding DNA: TGTGCCAGCAGCGTAGATGCGGGAGTGATCGAGCAGTACTTC.

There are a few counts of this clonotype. The CDR3 region has the DNA TGCGCCAGCAGCGAGGGACTAGCGGGAGGAGCTACCGGGGAGCTGTTTTTT. This encodes CASSEGLAGGATGELFF. The chain uses TRBV5-1 and TRBJ2-2; 15 bases are a match to TRBD2. The germline CDR1 and CDR2 sequences are SGHRS and YFSETQ. The junction had 6 bases not matched to a gene; V was cut back by 4 bases and J by 5 bases. This CDR3 has 17 residues.

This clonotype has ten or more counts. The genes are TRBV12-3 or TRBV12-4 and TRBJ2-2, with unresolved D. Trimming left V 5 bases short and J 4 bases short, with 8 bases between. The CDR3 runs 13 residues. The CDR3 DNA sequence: TGTGCCAGCAGTCCCCTCCCCACCGGGGAGCTGTTTTTT. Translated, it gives CASSPLPTGELFF.

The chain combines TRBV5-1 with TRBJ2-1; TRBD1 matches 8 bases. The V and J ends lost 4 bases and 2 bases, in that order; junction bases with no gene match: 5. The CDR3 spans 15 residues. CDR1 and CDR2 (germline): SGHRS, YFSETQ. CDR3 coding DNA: TGCGCCAGCAGCACCGGGACAGGTCCCTACAATGAGCAGTTCTTC. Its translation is CASSTGTGPYNEQFF.